This T cell receptor (beta chain) was found in a study of PD-1 blockade in classical Hodgkin lymphoma. Study-wide results and limits: The authors have not defined what causes the repertoire differences, possibly disease activity or prior therapy.

With respect to this clone: Its antigen is as yet unknown.

All trial patients relapsed after autologous stem cell transplantation. Trimming pared 0 bases from V and 2 bases from J, leaving 11 bases between. Germline CDR1 reads LGHNA; CDR2 reads YNFKEQ. The CDR3 has 16 residues. Clones were sequenced by immunoSEQ multiplex PCR, and TCRdb holds only the in-frame ones, with some missing. The profile covers around 26,000 clones, with around 80% appearing a single time and approximately 10% taken by the ten largest. The material was peripheral blood mononuclear cells (PBMCs), obtained before the second cycle of nivolumab. The rearrangement uses TRBV4-2 and TRBJ2-1; D assignment may be TRBD1 or TRBD2 (5 bases each). This sequence was found in a human donor with classical Hodgkin lymphoma. The CDR3: CASSQDPGTTYNEQFF. CDR3 DNA sequence: TGTGCCAGCAGCCAAGATCCCGGGACCACCTACAATGAGCAGTTCTTC.